This T cell receptor (beta chain) stems from a study of memory CD4+ T cells and cytomegalovirus serostatus (dated by TCRdb to between 2017 and 2020). Study-level background: The cohort included 35 or so healthy adults from Belgium, of whom 9 were CMV seropositive and 24 were CMV seronegative. CD4+ memory TCRbeta repertoires of a Belgian cohort with known cytomegalovirus serostatus were sequenced in order to replicate a published TCR-based CMV serostatus classifier.

Single viable CD3+CD4+CD8-CD45RO+ cells were sorted as memory CD4+ T cells on a FACSAria II. CMV serostatus was assessed using a Roche Elecsys assay, by which serum IgG against CMV pp150, pp28, p38 and p52 was detected. After thawing, total CD4+ T cells were enriched by positive selection with CD4 magnetic microbeads. The samples came from a separate study whose specific focus was interrogating the CD4+ T cell memory repertoire. Peripheral blood mononuclear cells were isolated and cryopreserved following standard operating procedures; serum was stored at -80 °C. The staining relied on CD3-PerCP (BW264/56), CD4-APC (RPA-T4), CD45RO-PE (UCHT1) and CD8-Pacific Orange (3B5) antibodies, and Sytox blue was used to exclude non-viable cells. CDR1 and CDR2 were assigned from the germline V gene as SGHTA and FQGNSA. Unmatched junction bases come to 10, with V trimmed by 5 bases and J by 0 bases. Its CDR3 holds 16 amino acids, cysteine through phenylalanine. Only CDR3 DNA is held: 48 bases, read in frame from base 1.

What the authors observed across the whole study: Unlike the original study, which covered naive and memory CD4+ and CD8+ populations, the Belgian study sequenced only CD4+CD45RO+ memory cells. On the Belgian cohort, the classifier based on the original framework reached a median bootstrapped AUC of 0.95, with a 95% CI of 0.76-1.00. For CMV serostatus prediction, a median bootstrapped AUC of approximately 0.95 was reached with the original framework, and a median bootstrapped AUC of roughly 0.92 was reached with a US-trained random forest. Among the roughly 160 previously reported CMV-associated TCRbeta sequences, about 71 showed up in the CD4+ memory repertoires, with each one found in between one and five individuals. Results were interpreted as suggesting that the CMV-associated TCR signature is largely present in the CD4+ memory repertoire.

Comment on this clone: Its antigen is unknown. It has no much larger one-base neighbor in the sample; base qualities were not kept.

The Quick-DNA Microprep Kit was used to extract genomic DNA from the sorted cells. Amplification of TCRbeta DNA was done with the immunoSEQ hsTCRbeta kit, following the protocol from the manufacturer. An Illumina MiSeq instrument was used to sequence the TCRbeta libraries. The authors' pipeline ran thus. Removing out-of-frame sequences left some 2.4 million distinct TCRbeta sequences, an average of approximately 65,000 per individual. Each individual was scored according to the count of roughly 160 previously reported CMV-associated TCRbeta sequences and the total productive distinct TCRbeta count. A beta-binomial model was reimplemented in Python, and random forests from scikit-learn, run with default parameters, were trained on data from the US cohort. Classifier performance on the Belgian cohort was summarized as median AUC with percentile confidence intervals over 10,000 bootstrap iterations. TCRdb provides this immuneACCESS table in a form limited to in-frame rearrangements. Some clones are lacking; in checked studies, under half of them reflect an unresolved V gene, and why the rest are absent is not known. V, J and clone size are taken as reported in that table, and D and trimming were inferred from the DNA itself. The sample data list tens of thousands of clones, and 82% of these were observed just once. About 0.51% of the sample rests with the top ten.

Sequencing input: memory CD4+ T cells from blood. The clonotype originates from an adult in good health and CMV-seronegative. Some clones in this sample may be carry-over from other donors' samples. Recombination joined TRBV7-2 with TRBJ2-7; 7 central nucleotides agree with TRBD2. Here is the DNA: TGTGCCAGCAGCCCTAGGCTACTAGCGAACTCCTACGAGCAGTACTTC. Translated, this gives CASSPRLLANSYEQYF. With the rest looked up from the reference TRBV7-2 and TRBJ2-7 genes rather than sequenced, the full variable domain is GAGVSQSPSNKVTEKGKDVELRCDPISGHTALYWYRQSLGQGLEFLIYFQGNSAPDKSGLPSDRFSAERTGGSVSTLTIQRTQQEDSAVYLCASSPRLLANSYEQYFGPGTRLTVT.